This T cell receptor (beta chain) was captured by sequencing in a study of radiation and T cells in renal cell carcinoma. The table came from immunoSEQ multiplex PCR; TCRdb's copy has only in-frame clones and leaves some out. The sample lists approximately 110,000 clones, approximately 78% occurring once. Per germline, CDR1 SGHDN and CDR2 FVKESK. The CDR3 has 14 residues. V dropped 1 base and J dropped 2 bases, with 3 bases sitting between them. Findings and limits, study-wide: In blood, top tumor clones expanded by 2 weeks, shrinking by 4. Without pretreatment biopsies, baseline tumor clonotype presence was undetermined.

Time point of the sample: baseline pretreatment blood. This sample's treatment: 15 Gy SBRT to primary tumor, nephrectomy 4 weeks later. Blood was sampled at baseline, 2 weeks and 4 weeks after SBRT. This renal cell carcinoma was of the clear cell type. A remark on this clone: The antigen is not known.

Sequences were derived from blood, sampled from a patient whose treatment included radiotherapy and nephrectomy. The clonotype originates from a woman aged 55-70 years with renal cell carcinoma. The rearrangement uses TRBV14 and TRBJ2-6; D not resolved. The CDR3 loop is CASSQATGANVLTF. For the CDR3, the DNA is TGTGCCAGCAGCCAAGCCACTGGGGCCAACGTCCTGACTTTC.